This T cell receptor (beta chain) was found in a study of T cells in Graves' hyperthyroidism and ophthalmopathy. The CDR3 runs 16 residues. V lost 6 bases and J lost 2, with 18 bases in between. The germline gives CDR1 SNHLY, CDR2 FYNNEI. RNA transcripts were the template for amplifying TCR beta CDR3 regions. A set of HTBI primers served as the primers for a first-round RT-PCR of the TCR CDR3. In TCRdb, the multiplex PCR reads were re-called with MiXCR into one record per CDR3 protein. The table lists 650,000 to 700,000 distinct CDR3 sequences, 15% to 20% of them singletons. Hyperthyroidism of Graves' type that showed no ophthalmopathy progression within 18 months was stable. This clonotype was found a few times.

Sequenced input: blood. The genes are TRBV2 and TRBJ2-3; a weak D match, TRBD2 (5 bases). The TCR originated in a man in his forties or fifties with Graves' hyperthyroidism. This CDR3 reads CASSRLAGAYTDTQYF. The CDR3, as DNA: TGTGCCAGCAGCCGCCTAGCTGGCGCTTACACAGATACGCAGTATTTT.